The source of this TCR beta chain is a study of shared clonotypes between healthy human individuals. Study information: The study used three CD4 naive, three CD4 memory, two CD8 naive and one CD8 memory plate per donor.

Points from the study as a whole: In having few donors, the study represented limited genetic and exposure-history diversity.

In regard to this clone: Its antigen is undetermined.

Germline CDR1 reads LGHNA; CDR2 reads YSLEER. Trimming removed 4 bases at V and 5 bases at J, with 15 bases between. The CDR3 contains 15 residues. Clones were sequenced by immunoSEQ multiplex PCR, and TCRdb holds only the in-frame ones, with some missing. The table lists a few million clones, around 95% of them singletons, with around 0.13% in the top ten. Healthy HIV-negative adults with no recent acute infections or vaccinations were recruited as donors. Every donor, a Caucasian adult, lived in Nashville, Tennessee. The J gene is TRBJ1-5, the V gene TRBV4-3; D is possibly TRBD1 (5 bases). The source material was naive CD4+ T cells sorted from blood. Subset: CD45RA+ positively selected. This receptor was identified in a man younger than 35 in good health. The CDR3 sequence: CASSLHLVGDQPQHF. In nucleotides, the CDR3 is TGCGCCAGCAGCCTCCACCTGGTAGGGGATCAGCCCCAGCATTTT.